Below are 27 T cell receptor beta chains sequenced from a single sample in a study of blood T cell repertoires in COVID-19. Generated by immunoSEQ multiplex PCR, the TCRdb table keeps only in-frame clones and is missing some. The sample consists of around 100,000 clones, roughly 76% of them appearing once. Material: peripheral blood. These receptors all come from a man older than 75 with COVID-19, enrolled during active disease.

In its sample, this clone was seen a few times. This chain connects TRBV5-4 to TRBJ1-2, with D unclear. The CDR3 runs 13 residues. Trimming shortened V by 2 bases and J by 2 bases, and 7 bases separated the two germline ends. The germline gives CDR1 SGHNT, CDR2 YYREEE (reference sequence). The DNA of the CDR3 is TGTGCCAGCAGCTTTGAACAGAACTATGGCTACACCTTC. Amino acid sequence: CASSFEQNYGYTF.

The genes are TRBV10-3 and TRBJ2-7, with D possibly matching TRBD1 (6 bases). Between the trimmed V and J ends, which lost 4 bases and 2 bases, there was a span of 6 bases. Germline V lookup: CDR1 ENHRY, CDR2 SYGVKD. This CDR3 region has 12 residues. CDR3 loop: CAISGTAYEQYF. CDR3 DNA: TGTGCCATCAGTGGGACAGCCTACGAGCAGTACTTC.

This chain joins TRBV10-2 and TRBJ2-7; 9 bases map to TRBD2. The germline V gene has CDR1 WSHSY and CDR2 SAAADI. Trimming at V came to 5 bases and at J to 2 bases, leaving 7 bases not matched to a gene. The CDR3 runs 15 residues. The CDR3 reads CASSLGLAGTYEQYF. The CDR3 nucleotides read TGCGCCAGCAGTCTAGGGCTAGCGGGGACCTACGAGCAGTACTTC.

This chain joins TRBV6-2 or TRBV6-3 and TRBJ1-5; 7 bases are a match to TRBD1. V shed 6 bases and J 5 bases; nucleotides not matched to a gene: 10. Germline CDR1 reads MNHEY; CDR2 reads SVGEGT. CDR3 length equals 15 residues. CDR3 coding DNA: TGTGCCAGCAGGCCTCCAGGGGGGTGGTATCAGCCCCAGCATTTT. This sequence encodes CASRPPGGWYQPQHF.

This clone was seen at least ten times. CDR3 region: CASSPMAGTNYGYTF. The DNA of the CDR3 is TGTGCCAGCAGCCCCATGGCGGGCACGAACTATGGCTACACCTTC. The rearrangement joins TRBV9 to TRBJ1-2; D ambiguous. CDR1 and CDR2 from the germline V gene are SGDLS and YYNGEE. The CDR3 runs 15 residues. Trimming took off 4 bases at V and 2 bases at J, with 15 bases between the two ends. The variable domain in full, with the rest retrieved from reference TRBV9 and TRBJ1-2, is DSGVTQTPKHLITATGQRVTLRCSPRSGDLSVYWYQQSLDQGLQFLIQYYNGEERAKGNILERFSAQQFPDLHSELNLSSLELGDSALYFCASSPMAGTNYGYTFGSGTRLTVV.

The chain combines TRBV6-5 with TRBJ1-3; 7 nucleotides agree with TRBD1. The V gene's germline CDR1 is MNHEY and CDR2 SVGAGI. V dropped 7 bases and J dropped 0; count of bases not matched to a gene: 6. CDR3 length: 15 amino acids. DNA of the CDR3: TGTGCCAGCACCCCACAGGGGTCCTCTGGAAACACCATATATTTT. Encoded protein: CASTPQGSSGNTIYF.

This rearrangement joins TRBV4-3 to TRBJ2-3; 9 bases map to TRBD2. CDR1 is LGHNA and CDR2 is YSLEER in the germline V gene. The CDR3 contains 16 residues. V lost 0 bases and J lost 5; bases outside the gene matches: 6. The CDR3 coding sequence is TGCGCCAGCAGCCAAGAGGCGGGGGGGCCGGGAGATACGCAGTATTTT. It is translated as CASSQEAGGPGDTQYF.

The rearrangement joins TRBV19 to TRBJ1-2; D is unclear. The germline gives CDR1 LNHDA, CDR2 SQIVND (reference sequence). V lost 5 bases to trimming and J lost 8 bases, with 15 bases between them. This CDR3 contains 13 residues. The CDR3 spells CASSGNFRGGYTF. As DNA, the CDR3 is TGTGCCAGTAGTGGAAATTTTCGAGGCGGCTACACCTTC.

This clone has just a few counts. This chain links TRBV11-2 with TRBJ2-3, with 8 positions matching TRBD2. Germline V gene data show CDR1 as SGHAT and CDR2 as FQNNGV. Trimming cost V 1 base and J 9 bases; bases outside gene matches: 9. This CDR3 is built from 15 residues. The CDR3 DNA follows: TGTGCCAGCAGCTTAGGGCAGGGTAGCGGGAAGACGCAGTATTTT. It codes for CASSLGQGSGKTQYF.

CDR3 sequence reads: CASSFGGERSYEQYF. The CDR3 DNA reads as TGTGCCAGCAGCTTCGGAGGGGAAAGGTCCTACGAGCAGTACTTC. The V and J genes are TRBV7-9 and TRBJ2-7; possible D gene TRBD2, 6 bases. The CDR3 loop spans 15 amino acids. V was trimmed by 3 bases and J by 1 base, leaving 13 bases between them. Per the germline V gene, CDR1 is SEHNR and CDR2 is FQNEAQ (reference sequence).

With respect to this clone: Compared with germline, one end of the junction differs, possibly owing to a read error. The V call is TRBV7-7, the J call TRBJ2-5, with 7 bases identical to TRBD1. The CDR3 runs to 15 residues. Germline CDR1 SSHAT, CDR2 FNYEAQ (reference sequence). CDR3 sequence reads: CASSPLGQNQETQYF. In DNA form, the CDR3 reads TGTGCTAGCAGCCCATTGGGACAGAACCAAGAGACCCAGTACTTC.

This chain uses TRBV29-1 with TRBJ2-7; TRBD1 might be the D (5 bases). The length of the CDR3 is 14 residues. V lost 0 bases, J lost 5 bases, and 14 bases lay in between. CDR1 and CDR2 from the germline V gene are SQVTM and ANQGSEA. CDR3: CSVEDPVGRDEQYF. In DNA, the CDR3 is TGCAGCGTTGAAGACCCAGTCGGCAGGGACGAGCAGTACTTC.

The chain links TRBV5-5 to TRBJ1-2, with a tentative D call TRBD1 (5 bases). Trimming took 4 bases from V and 4 from J, leaving 11 bases between them. The CDR3 has 13 residues. CDR1 SGHKS and CDR2 YYEKEE come from the germline V gene (reference sequence). CDR3 in DNA: TGTGCCAGCAGCCAATTGGGGGGCTATGGCTACACCTTC. It yields the protein CASSQLGGYGYTF. Full variable domain (outside the CDR3, taken from reference TRBV5-5 and TRBJ1-2): DAGVTQSPTHLIKTRGQQVTLRCSPISGHKSVSWYQQVLGQGPQFIFQYYEKEERGRGNFPDRFSARQFPNYSSELNVNALLLGDSALYLCASSQLGGYGYTFGSGTRLTVV.

The V and J genes are TRBV20-1 and TRBJ1-3; D is unresolved. Germline loops: CDR1 DFQATT, CDR2 SNEGSKA (reference sequence). The CDR3 consists of 14 residues. Trimming removed 3 bases at V and 0 bases at J, with 9 bases between. The CDR3 sequence is CSASRTSSGNTIYF. As DNA, the CDR3 is TGCAGTGCTAGTAGGACTAGCTCTGGAAACACCATATATTTT.

The J gene is TRBJ2-2, the V gene TRBV7-8, with a tentative D call TRBD2 (6 bases). V lost 4 bases, J lost 0 bases, and 15 bases lay in between. The CDR3 runs 17 residues. Germline V lookup: CDR1 SGHVS, CDR2 FQNEAQ. For the CDR3, the DNA is TGTGCCAGCAGCTACCGACGGGGGTCCCCGAACACCGGGGAGCTGTTTTTT. Translated: CASSYRRGSPNTGELFF.

V is TRBV4-3 and J is TRBJ1-2; a possible D gene is TRBD1 (6 bases). Trimming took off 0 bases at V and 5 bases at J, with 22 bases between the two ends. This CDR3 has 18 residues. Germline loops: CDR1 LGHNA, CDR2 YSLEER. The CDR3 reads CASSQDPIDRTVVYGYTF. The CDR3 DNA reads as TGCGCCAGCAGCCAAGATCCCATTGACAGGACTGTCGTTTATGGCTACACCTTC.

The CDR3 region is CASSLDWLGQGWELFF. CDR3 DNA sequence: TGTGCCAGCAGCTTAGACTGGTTGGGACAGGGGTGGGAGCTGTTTTTT. The chain carries TRBV7-8 and TRBJ2-2, with 10 nucleotides matching TRBD1. The CDR3 has 16 residues. Per germline, CDR1 SGHVS and CDR2 FQNEAQ. The J segment lost 9 bases and the V segment lost 1 base, leaving 8 bases of the junction unmatched.

This rearrangement joins TRBV7-2 to TRBJ2-7, with D possibly TRBD2 on 6 matching bases. V was trimmed by 0 bases and J by 5 bases, leaving 11 bases between them. This CDR3 has 14 amino acids. CDR1 and CDR2 from the germline V gene are SGHTA and FQGNSA. The DNA for the CDR3 is TGTGCCAGCAGCTTAGCTGGCGGGATCGACGAGCAGTACTTC. It codes for CASSLAGGIDEQYF.

This clone was seen once. The chain combines TRBV29-1 with TRBJ1-2; D call uncertain. V gave up 4 bases and J gave up 3 bases, with 9 bases separating them. Germline assignment: CDR1 SQVTM and CDR2 ANQGSEA. The CDR3 has 12 residues. The CDR3: CSVAGRDYGYTF. The DNA of the CDR3 is TGCAGCGTTGCGGGGAGGGACTATGGCTACACCTTC.

The J gene is TRBJ2-2, the V gene TRBV7-2; D is possibly TRBD2 (5 bases). The ends were cut back, 10 bases at V and 4 bases at J, with 10 bases in the middle. Per the germline V gene, CDR1 is SGHTA and CDR2 is FQGNSA. The CDR3 consists of 12 residues. The CDR3 sequence: CATGLVTGELFF. CDR3 in DNA: TGTGCCACCGGACTGGTCACCGGGGAGCTGTTTTTT.

This chain uses TRBV11-3 with TRBJ2-2; TRBD1 matches at 9 bases. The ends lost 5 bases at V and 5 bases at J; junction bases unmatched: 3. From germline, CDR1 is SGHNT and CDR2 YENEEA. The CDR3 sequence is 14 residues long. The CDR3, as DNA: TGTGCCAGCAGCCGGACAGGGGTGACCGGGGAGCTGTTTTTT. It yields the protein CASSRTGVTGELFF. The full variable domain, its missing parts supplied by reference TRBV11-3 and TRBJ2-2, is EAGVVQSPRYKIIEKKQPVAFWCNPISGHNTLYWYLQNLGQGPELLIRYENEEAVDDSQLPKDRFSAERLKGVDSTLKIQPAELGDSAVYLCASSRTGVTGELFFGEGSRLTVL.

This clone was detected many times. V and J are TRBV2 and TRBJ1-4, with D uncertain. Germline lookup yields CDR1 SNHLY and CDR2 FYNNEI. V shed 2 bases and J shed 1 base, with 11 bases lying between them. The CDR3 length is 16 residues. The CDR3 nucleotides are TGTGCCAGCAGTGAACCTCGTGTAGTAACTAATGAAAAACTGTTTTTT. Its protein is CASSEPRVVTNEKLFF.

This clone was seen only once. The V gene is TRBV9, the J gene TRBJ2-1; 10 bases map to TRBD1. This CDR3 comprises 15 residues. Germline values: CDR1 SGDLS, CDR2 YYNGEE. V was pared by 1 base and J by 7 bases, with 5 bases of the junction left unmatched. The CDR3 DNA reads as TGTGCCAGCAGCGTAAGTGGGACAGGGGTGAATGAGCAGTTCTTC. Protein sequence: CASSVSGTGVNEQFF. Filled out from reference TRBV9 and TRBJ2-1, the complete variable domain reads DSGVTQTPKHLITATGQRVTLRCSPRSGDLSVYWYQQSLDQGLQFLIQYYNGEERAKGNILERFSAQQFPDLHSELNLSSLELGDSALYFCASSVSGTGVNEQFFGPGTRLTVL.

The chain combines TRBV12-3 or TRBV12-4 with TRBJ1-2; perhaps TRBD1 as D (6 bases). V lost 5 bases and J 4 bases, leaving 11 bases between the germline ends. The CDR3 has 13 residues. The chain's CDR3 is CASSPTTGYGYTF. The CDR3 DNA sequence: TGTGCCAGCAGTCCAACGACAGGCTATGGCTACACCTTC.

The chain couples TRBV6-6 to TRBJ1-5, with 7 nucleotides matching TRBD1. The CDR3 is 15 residues long. The germline V gene has CDR1 MNHNY and CDR2 SVGAGI (reference sequence). The ends lost 6 bases at V and 6 bases at J; junction bases unmatched: 11. The DNA for the CDR3 is TGTGCCAGCAGGCCCACAGGGGTCGGGGGTCAGCCCCAGCATTTT. This encodes CASRPTGVGGQPQHF.

The chain links TRBV10-2 to TRBJ1-5; perhaps TRBD1 as D (5 bases). Trimming took 0 bases from V and 5 from J, leaving 8 bases between them. The germline V gene encodes CDR1 WSHSY and CDR2 SAAADI. The CDR3 extends over 14 amino acids. The CDR3 loop reads CASSESGGDQPQHF. The CDR3 DNA sequence: TGCGCCAGCAGTGAGTCCGGAGGGGATCAGCCCCAGCATTTT.

J is TRBJ2-2 and V is TRBV5-5; tentatively, D is TRBD2 (6 bases). The germline V gene encodes CDR1 SGHKS and CDR2 YYEKEE (reference sequence). This CDR3 region has 17 residues. The ends were cut back, 0 bases at V and 0 bases at J, with 12 bases in the middle. The CDR3 DNA reads TGTGCCAGCAGCTTGGTTGGGGGAGGTTCGAACACCGGGGAGCTGTTTTTT. Amino acids: CASSLVGGGSNTGELFF.